The subject of this entry is one T cell receptor (beta chain). Its antigen remains unidentified. This entry belongs to a study of Ad26.COV2.S vaccination and SARS-CoV-2 variants. On the study more broadly: Ad26.COV2.S, an intramuscular injection, was given once or twice 56 days apart.

The table came from immunoSEQ multiplex PCR; TCRdb's copy has only in-frame clones and leaves some out. The sample includes approximately 480,000 clones, 87% of them seen just once. Trimming cost V 4 bases and J 4 bases, with 13 bases left between them. Germline-derived CDR1 and CDR2 are SGHRS and YFSETQ. The CDR3 has 14 residues. Treatment defined: 15 to 20 received Ad26.COV2.S at low or high dose, single or two shots; 5 received placebo; per-sample allocation not given. The samples date from day 63 after the first vaccine or placebo injection. Broader study findings: Substantial breadth was reportedly displayed by spike-specific CD8+ and CD4+ T cell responses after vaccination.

The TCR originated in a person aged 18-60 years who received the Ad26.COV2.S COVID-19 vaccine or a placebo. Sequencing was performed on peripheral blood, taken in a trial of Ad26.COV2.S vaccine versus placebo. This chain joins TRBV5-1 and TRBJ2-3; D remains unclear. Here the CDR3 reads CASSLGWVADTQYF. DNA for the CDR3: TGCGCCAGCAGCCTGGGTTGGGTCGCAGATACGCAGTATTTT. Using reference TRBV5-1 and TRBJ2-3 for the parts outside the CDR3, the full variable domain is KAGVTQTPRYLIKTRGQQVTLSCSPISGHRSVSWYQQTPGQGLQFLFEYFSETQRNKGNFPGRFSGRQFSNSRSEMNVSTLELGDSALYLCASSLGWVADTQYFGPGTRLTVL.